The T cell receptor (beta chain) under discussion was sequenced for a study of regulatory T cells in long-lasting Graves disease. Broader study findings: In persistent patients, shared public clonotypes (around 2,500) outnumbered those in new patients (about 1,000). For persistent Graves' patients, TCR diversity was lower than for newly diagnosed ones.

A word on this clonotype: Its antigen remains unidentified. A far larger clone is only one base removed, so a read error is likely. The CDR3 does not end in the conserved phenylalanine or tryptophan, so this is likely a read error.

Time point indicated: newly diagnosed GD, antithyroid drugs for less than 3 months. RNA isolated from PBMCs was used to make the TCR library. CDR3 regions were amplified by Arm-PCR using iRepertoire HTBI primers to build TCR beta libraries. TCRdb used MiXCR to reprocess the multiplex PCR reads, holding one entry per CDR3 protein. The data hold a few hundred thousand distinct CDR3 sequences, with around 18% observed a single time. The V and J ends lost 5 bases and 4 bases respectively, with 11 bases between them. Germline V gene sequence: CDR1 SGHAT, CDR2 FQDESV (reference sequence). CDR3 length equals 13 residues. These sequences were also reported in another study, on T cells in Graves' hyperthyroidism and ophthalmopathy.

The sequence was obtained from a woman aged 25 to 39 with Graves disease. Sequencing was performed on peripheral blood mononuclear cells (PBMCs), taken at new diagnosis, from a patient treated with antithyroid drugs. The chain couples TRBV11-1 to TRBJ1-1; D is unclear. The CDR3: CASSQNLRTEAFL. CDR3 in DNA: TGTGCCAGCAGCCAGAACCTACGCACTGAAGCTTTCCTT.